This TCR beta chain comes out of a study of shared clonotypes between healthy human individuals. A CD45RA+ naive subset and a CD45RA-negative memory subset were split from CD4+ cells. Findings and caveats of the study: Clonotypes which were not shared had lower generation probabilities than clonotypes that all four donors shared.

This table comes from immunoSEQ multiplex PCR, and its TCRdb copy is limited to in-frame clones, with some not included. This table holds more than 2,000,000 clones, roughly 92% found once. Comments on this clone: Its matching antigen is unknown.

Sample: naive CD4+ T cells sorted from blood. Subset given: CD45RA+ positively selected. This TCR came from a man aged 18 to 35 in good health.

The CDR3 region is CASRHRAGDTEAFF. Written as DNA, the CDR3 is TGTGCCAGCAGACACAGGGCGGGAGACACTGAAGCTTTCTTT. V gene TRBV6-5 combines with J gene TRBJ1-1; possible D gene TRBD1, 6 bases. CDR1 and CDR2 from the germline V gene are MNHEY and SVGAGI. The CDR3 has 14 amino acids. Trimming left V 6 bases short and J 3 bases short, with 14 bases between.